These 2 T cell receptor beta chains were all obtained from the same sample, sequenced in a study of blood T cell repertoires in COVID-19. Repertoires were generated with immunoSEQ multiplex PCR, while TCRdb's copy carries only in-frame clones and drops some. Of 360,000 or so clones listed, nearly 90% were seen once; the top ten hold 1.5% to 2%. The sample consisted of PBMCs or T cells enriched from blood (not recorded which). Source of these receptors: a woman in her twenties or thirties who had recovered from COVID-19.

J is TRBJ1-1 and V is TRBV12-3 or TRBV12-4; D unclear. The CDR3 is made up of 13 amino acids. V was pared by 2 bases and J by 7 bases, with 11 bases between. The CDR3 region is CASSLIRQSEAFF. CDR3 DNA: TGTGCCAGCAGTTTAATCAGGCAGAGTGAAGCTTTCTTT.

The chain is built from TRBV18 and TRBJ2-2, with D possibly TRBD1 on 5 matching bases. The germline CDR1 and CDR2 sequences are KGHSH and LQKENI. The CDR3 extends over 14 amino acids. Trimming pared 5 bases from V and 2 bases from J, leaving 9 bases between. In DNA, the CDR3 is TGTGCCAGCTCAGTACAGGAAAACACCGGGGAGCTGTTTTTT. It specifies CASSVQENTGELFF.